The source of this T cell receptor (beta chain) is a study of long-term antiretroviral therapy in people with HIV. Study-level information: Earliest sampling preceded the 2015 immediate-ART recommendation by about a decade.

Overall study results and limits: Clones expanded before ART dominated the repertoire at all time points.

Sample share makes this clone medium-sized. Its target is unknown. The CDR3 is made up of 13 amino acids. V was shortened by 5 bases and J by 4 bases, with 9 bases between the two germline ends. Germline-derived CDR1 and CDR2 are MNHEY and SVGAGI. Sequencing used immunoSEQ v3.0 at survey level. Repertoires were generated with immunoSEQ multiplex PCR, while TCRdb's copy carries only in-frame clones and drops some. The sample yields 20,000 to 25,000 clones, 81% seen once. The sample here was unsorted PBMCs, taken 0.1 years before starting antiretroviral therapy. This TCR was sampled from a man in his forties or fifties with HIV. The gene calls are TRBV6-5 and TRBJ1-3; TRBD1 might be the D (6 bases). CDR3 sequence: CASSHREGNTIYF. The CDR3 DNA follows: TGTGCCAGCAGTCACAGGGAGGGAAACACCATATATTTT.